The clone carrying this TCR beta chain was seen ten or more times. TCRdb fed the RACE reads into MiXCR, producing one record per CDR3 protein. The sample yields around 120,000 distinct CDR3 sequences, roughly an eighth seen once. There are 15 residues in the CDR3. The junction had 9 bases not matched to a gene; V was cut back by 3 bases and J by 6 bases. This entry is derived from a study of human T cells and chemical hapten exposure. Study context: Chiefly female patients presented with alopecia areata, totalis or universalis.

As to time point: patch test 1, 2 weeks after DPC sensitization. Treatment meaning: therapeutic diphenylcyclopropenone sensitization with weekly scalp DPC. Suited to DPC and affected by alopecia, the donors ranged from 18 to 70 years old. This receptor was obtained from a man aged 18 to 30 with alopecia areata. Some clones in this sample may be carry-over from other donors' samples. The chain carries TRBV12-3 or TRBV12-4 and TRBJ2-3, with 7 bases lining up with TRBD2. This specimen consisted of whole blood, obtained in connection with sensitization to the hapten diphenylcyclopropenone (DPC). CDR3 nucleotide sequence: TGTGCCAGCAGTTTCGTCGGGGGGTCAGGGGATACGCAGTATTTT. This translates into CASSFVGGSGDTQYF.